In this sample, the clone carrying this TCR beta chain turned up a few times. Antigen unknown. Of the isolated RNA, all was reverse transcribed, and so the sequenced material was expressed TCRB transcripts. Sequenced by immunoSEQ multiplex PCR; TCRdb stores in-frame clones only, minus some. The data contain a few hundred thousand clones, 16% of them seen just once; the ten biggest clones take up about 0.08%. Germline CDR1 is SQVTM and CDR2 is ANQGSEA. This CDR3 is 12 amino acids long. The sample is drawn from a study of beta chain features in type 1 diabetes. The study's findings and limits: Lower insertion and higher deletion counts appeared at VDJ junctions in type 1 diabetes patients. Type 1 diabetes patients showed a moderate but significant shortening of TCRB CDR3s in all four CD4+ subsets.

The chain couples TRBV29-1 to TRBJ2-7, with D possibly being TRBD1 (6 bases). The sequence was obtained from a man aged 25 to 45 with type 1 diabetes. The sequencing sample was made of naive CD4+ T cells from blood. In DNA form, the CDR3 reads TGCACCTACAGGGATACAAACTACGAGCAGTACTTC. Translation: CTYRDTNYEQYF.